The text below deals with one T cell receptor beta chain. This record comes from a study of blood T cell repertoires in COVID-19. Overall study context: Acute and convalescent COVID-19 samples came from the United States, Italy and Spain. From T cells, B-cell-depleted T cells, or PBMCs came the material, which was cDNA or gDNA.

Patients from Seattle were sampled longitudinally, starting during active infection. CDR3 length: 14 residues. V lost 4 bases and J lost 1, with 10 bases in between. Germline CDR1 MNHEY, CDR2 SVGAGI. Authors' analysis steps: The authors estimated nucleated cell counts from reference gene primer amplification. TCRdb's table, derived via immunoSEQ multiplex PCR, lists solely in-frame clones and lacks some. For V, J and clone size, that table is used; D and trimming come from the DNA. The sample records 150,000 to 200,000 clones, approximately 92% being singletons. The specimen was peripheral blood. The sequence derives from a young man with COVID-19, enrolled during active disease. The chain couples TRBV6-5 to TRBJ1-1; no firm D call. This CDR3 is CASSSHGKNTEAFF. CDR3 in DNA: TGTGCCAGCAGTTCACACGGGAAGAACACTGAAGCTTTCTTT.